This section outlines one TCR beta chain sequence together with its context. The germline CDR1 and CDR2 sequences are MGHRA and YSYEKL. The CDR3 is 17 amino acids. The V end was cut by 1 base, the J end by 4 bases, with 17 bases between. This sample is part of a study of T cell changes during pregnancy in multiple sclerosis. Assay used: immunoSEQ multiplex PCR; TCRdb lists only in-frame clones, some missing. The sample consists of about 70,000 clones, roughly 94% of them appearing once. This chain links TRBV4-1 with TRBJ2-1; D possibly corresponds to TRBD2 (5 bases). This receptor was taken from a female donor with multiple sclerosis, enrolled in a pregnancy study. Source: peripheral blood, taken in the third trimester of pregnancy. The CDR3: CASSQGPEEGGYNEQFF. The CDR3 DNA is TGCGCCAGCAGCCAAGGGCCTGAAGAGGGTGGTTACAATGAGCAGTTCTTC.